These 26 T cell receptor beta chains share one sample of origin, sequenced in a study of shared clonotypes between healthy human individuals. Cells designated naive CD8 were CD45RO-negative and were positively selected for CCR7, with terminally differentiated effector memory CD45RA+ cells excluded. Clones were read by immunoSEQ multiplex PCR, and TCRdb kept only the in-frame ones, dropping some. The sample records hundreds of thousands of clones, roughly 96% being singletons. The sequencing input was naive CD8+ T cells sorted from blood. The receptors come from a woman aged 30 to 39 in good health.

Turning to this clone: The sample carries other DNA sequences with the same CDR3. The J gene is TRBJ2-3, the V gene TRBV27; D assignment may be TRBD1 or TRBD2 (5 bases each). Trimming left V 2 bases short and J 1 base short, with 7 bases between. This CDR3 spans 14 amino acids. Germline V gene data show CDR1 as MNHEY and CDR2 as SMNVEV (reference sequence). The DNA for the CDR3 is TGTGCCAGCAGTTTAGTGGGGGGCACAGATACGCAGTATTTT. This gives the protein CASSLVGGTDTQYF.

The rearrangement uses TRBV27 and TRBJ2-1; D gene unclear. Germline V lookup: CDR1 MNHEY, CDR2 SMNVEV (reference sequence). The CDR3 covers 15 residues. Trimming cost V 10 bases and J 2 bases, with 18 bases left between them. The CDR3 DNA is TGTGCCACCTGCCACACCCCCGCACCCTACAATGAGCAGTTCTTC. Translating it yields CATCHTPAPYNEQFF.

This clone was observed once. The V call is TRBV29-1, the J call TRBJ2-4; 10 bases fit TRBD1. Germline loops: CDR1 SQVTM, CDR2 ANQGSEA. V gave up 5 bases and J gave up 7 bases; unmatched junction bases: 2. This CDR3 comprises 12 residues. CDR3 in DNA: TGCAGCGTTCCGACAGGGGGCAACATTCAGTACTTC. Translated: CSVPTGGNIQYF.

This chain links TRBV5-6 with TRBJ1-1; no clear D gene. The CDR3 has 15 residues. Germline V gives CDR1 SGHDT, CDR2 YYEEEE. V gave up 4 bases and J gave up 4 bases, with 17 bases separating them. The CDR3 protein is CASSDSDAGSTEAFF. The CDR3 nucleotides read TGTGCCAGCAGCGACTCGGACGCCGGGAGCACTGAAGCTTTCTTT. Full variable domain (rest looked up from reference TRBV5-6 and TRBJ1-1): DAGVTQSPTHLIKTRGQQVTLRCSPKSGHDTVSWYQQALGQGPQFIFQYYEEEERQRGNFPDRFSGHQFPNYSSELNVNALLLGDSALYLCASSDSDAGSTEAFFGQGTRLTVV.

This rearrangement joins TRBV4-1 to TRBJ2-7; no clear D gene. The V end lost 1 base, the J end lost 0 bases, and 13 bases lay between the germline ends. The CDR3 extends over 16 amino acids. CDR1 and CDR2 from the germline V gene are MGHRA and YSYEKL. This chain's CDR3 is CASSQVDSPSSYEQYF. CDR3 nucleotide sequence: TGCGCCAGCAGCCAAGTCGATAGCCCGAGCTCCTACGAGCAGTACTTC.

A note on this clone: The identical CDR3 is also encoded by other nucleotide sequences in the sample. This chain connects TRBV9 to TRBJ2-7; 9 nucleotides line up with TRBD2. Germline V gives CDR1 SGDLS, CDR2 YYNGEE. V was pared by 3 bases and J by 1 base, with 2 bases of the junction left unmatched. This CDR3 has 14 amino acids. The CDR3 nucleotides are TGTGCCAGCAGCGCCCTAGCGGGATCCTACGAGCAGTACTTC. Protein product: CASSALAGSYEQYF.

This chain joins TRBV4-1 and TRBJ2-6; D unresolved. Per germline, CDR1 MGHRA and CDR2 YSYEKL. The CDR3 length is 18 residues. The V end was cut by 3 bases, the J end by 5 bases, with 20 bases between. CDR3 residues: CASSQTREPQSRANVLTF. Written as DNA, the CDR3 is TGCGCCAGCAGCCAGACACGAGAACCACAAAGTCGGGCCAACGTCCTGACTTTC.

The rearrangement links TRBV2 to TRBJ2-5; D is possibly TRBD2 (5 bases). The CDR3 has 14 residues. Per germline, CDR1 SNHLY and CDR2 FYNNEI. Trimming took off 8 bases at V and 11 bases at J, with 24 bases between the two ends. The CDR3 nucleotides read TGTGCCAGCCGATTGGATGGCCGGGAATATGAGCAGTACTTC. Its translation is CASRLDGREYEQYF.

This sequence joins TRBV6-5 and TRBJ1-1; D not certain. Trimming took off 2 bases at V and 5 bases at J, with 9 bases between the two ends. CDR3 length: 13 residues. CDR1 and CDR2 (germline): MNHEY, SVGAGI. This CDR3 is CASSYNSKTEAFF. Written as DNA, the CDR3 is TGTGCCAGCAGTTACAACAGTAAGACTGAAGCTTTCTTT.

The chain links TRBV27 to TRBJ2-7; D possibly corresponds to TRBD1 (7 bases). V lost 3 bases to trimming and J lost 5 bases, with 11 bases between them. CDR1 is MNHEY and CDR2 is SMNVEV in the germline V gene (reference sequence). The CDR3 is made up of 13 amino acids. The CDR3 DNA reads TGTGCCAGCAGTTTGGAGGGGGCACACGAGCAGTACTTC. The encoded protein is CASSLEGAHEQYF.

The rearrangement joins TRBV11-1 to TRBJ2-7; tentatively, D is TRBD2 (6 bases). Trimming left V 3 bases short and J 7 bases short, with 16 bases between. Germline lookup yields CDR1 SGHAT and CDR2 FQDESV (reference sequence). The CDR3 totals 14 residues. CDR3 nucleotides: TGTGCCAGCAGCTTGGGCCCCACCGCGGGGGAGCAGTACTTC. It codes for CASSLGPTAGEQYF.

The chain has TRBV6-1 and TRBJ2-1, with 8 bases fitting TRBD2. Trimming removed 1 base from V and 7 bases from J; junction bases left unmatched: 9. Germline loops: CDR1 MNHNS, CDR2 SASEGT. The CDR3 contains 16 residues. The CDR3 reads CASSEEDGRADNEQFF. The CDR3 region has the DNA TGTGCCAGCAGTGAAGAGGACGGGAGGGCCGATAATGAGCAGTTCTTC.

The genes are TRBV28 and TRBJ2-7; D unresolved. This CDR3 has 11 amino acids. V was trimmed by 2 bases and J by 6 bases, leaving 5 bases between them. Germline assignment: CDR1 MDHEN and CDR2 SYDVKM. In DNA, the CDR3 is TGTGCCAGCAGTTTAGCGATCGAGCAGTACTTC. The encoded protein is CASSLAIEQYF.

The chain employs TRBV9 and TRBJ2-7; D may match TRBD1 or TRBD2 (5 bases each). This CDR3 has 16 amino acids. CDR1 SGDLS and CDR2 YYNGEE come from the germline V gene. Between the trimmed V and J ends, which lost 1 base and 6 bases, there was a span of 20 bases. CDR3 region: CASSVTSTGGRVEQYF. In DNA form, the CDR3 reads TGTGCCAGCAGCGTAACCTCCACAGGAGGACGCGTCGAGCAGTACTTC.

This chain joins TRBV5-1 and TRBJ1-1; tentatively, D is TRBD1 (6 bases). Germline CDR1 reads SGHRS; CDR2 reads YFSETQ. The CDR3 runs 15 residues. The germline V and J ends were trimmed by 4 bases and 4 bases, with 17 bases remaining between them. CDR3 sequence reads: CASSPEGGIGTEAFF. Here the CDR3 DNA reads TGCGCCAGCAGCCCCGAGGGGGGGATCGGCACTGAAGCTTTCTTT. Full variable domain (outside the CDR3, taken from reference TRBV5-1 and TRBJ1-1): KAGVTQTPRYLIKTRGQQVTLSCSPISGHRSVSWYQQTPGQGLQFLFEYFSETQRNKGNFPGRFSGRQFSNSRSEMNVSTLELGDSALYLCASSPEGGIGTEAFFGQGTRLTVV.

The chain links TRBV27 to TRBJ2-7; maybe TRBD2 (6 bases). Trimming stripped 3 bases from V and 3 bases from J, with 12 bases between. Germline CDR1 MNHEY, CDR2 SMNVEV (reference sequence). CDR3 size: 14 residues. The DNA for the CDR3 is TGTGCCAGCAGTTTGGGGGGAAAGTACTACGAGCAGTACTTC. As protein: CASSLGGKYYEQYF.

This chain uses TRBV4-1 with TRBJ2-5; D gene uncertain. The V gene lost 4 bases and the J gene lost 3 bases, with 9 bases spanning the gap. CDR1 is MGHRA, CDR2 YSYEKL, per germline. The CDR3 spans 13 residues. This CDR3 reads CASSLGFKETQYF. The CDR3 bases are TGCGCCAGCAGCCTCGGATTCAAAGAGACCCAGTACTTC.

This chain joins TRBV29-1 and TRBJ2-5, with D possibly matching TRBD2 (5 bases). CDR3 length equals 14 residues. Trimming removed 0 bases at V and 5 bases at J, with 13 bases between. The germline V gene encodes CDR1 SQVTM and CDR2 ANQGSEA. DNA for the CDR3: TGCAGCGTTGAAGAGCGGGCCCGACGGGAGACCCAGTACTTC. This codes for CSVEERARRETQYF.

The rearrangement links TRBV28 to TRBJ2-3, with D possibly matching TRBD2 (5 bases). Germline values: CDR1 MDHEN, CDR2 SYDVKM. Deletions cut 3 bases from V and 1 base from J, with 14 bases between. The CDR3 runs 16 residues. The CDR3 region has the DNA TGTGCCAGCAGTTTGTTCACTAGACCCGGCACAGATACGCAGTATTTT. It codes for CASSLFTRPGTDTQYF.

The CDR3 region is CASSYLLAGDGNTIYF. CDR3 nucleotide sequence: TGTGCCAGCAGTTATCTCCTGGCAGGGGATGGAAACACCATATATTTT. The genes are TRBV6-5 and TRBJ1-3, with D maybe TRBD1 (6 bases). CDR1 and CDR2 from the germline V gene are MNHEY and SVGAGI. The V end was cut by 3 bases, the J end by 3 bases, with 15 bases between. This CDR3 spans 16 amino acids.

The chain employs TRBV27 and TRBJ2-7; D may be TRBD2 (6 bases). The germline V and J ends were trimmed by 5 bases and 3 bases, with 11 bases remaining between them. CDR3 length: 13 residues. Germline loops: CDR1 MNHEY, CDR2 SMNVEV (reference sequence). DNA for the CDR3: TGTGCCAGCAGTGTGACCGGGGGCTACGAGCAGTACTTC. Translating gives CASSVTGGYEQYF.

Remarks on this clone: Other DNA sequences in the same sample also yield this CDR3. The rearrangement uses TRBV28 and TRBJ1-5, with unresolved D. There are 14 residues in the CDR3. Between the trimmed V and J ends, which lost 3 bases and 4 bases, there was a span of 10 bases. The germline V gene encodes CDR1 MDHEN and CDR2 SYDVKM. CDR3 loop: CASSFPGGNQPQHF. The CDR3 DNA is TGTGCCAGCAGTTTCCCGGGTGGTAATCAGCCCCAGCATTTT.

The chain recombines TRBV2 with TRBJ2-2; 12 positions agree with TRBD2. Germline V lookup: CDR1 SNHLY, CDR2 FYNNEI. V shed 2 bases, J shed 5 bases, and the junction held 3 bases outside the gene matches. The CDR3 runs 16 residues. CDR3 DNA: TGTGCCAGCAGTGAACGACTAGCGGGAGTAACCGGGGAGCTGTTTTTT. This translates into CASSERLAGVTGELFF.

This chain connects TRBV7-6 to TRBJ2-5; D is unresolved. This CDR3 spans 15 amino acids. Per germline, CDR1 SGHVS and CDR2 FNYEAQ. V lost 1 base and J 2 bases, leaving 11 bases between the germline ends. CDR3 nucleotide sequence: TGTGCCAGCAGCTTAGTGGCGGAGACACAAGAGACCCAGTACTTC. This translates into CASSLVAETQETQYF.

This rearrangement joins TRBV4-1 to TRBJ2-7; D is perhaps TRBD1 (5 bases). There are 14 residues in the CDR3. Germline values: CDR1 MGHRA, CDR2 YSYEKL. Trimming stripped 0 bases from V and 7 bases from J, with 13 bases between. The CDR3 sequence is CASSQEGRVEEQYF. CDR3 nucleotides: TGCGCCAGCAGCCAAGAAGGCAGGGTCGAAGAGCAGTACTTC.

This clone appeared a single time. The chain combines TRBV9 with TRBJ2-4; D is unresolved. V shed 3 bases and J shed 6 bases, with 7 bases lying between them. Germline V lookup: CDR1 SGDLS, CDR2 YYNGEE. The CDR3 consists of 12 residues. The CDR3 DNA is TGTGCCAGCAGCGGACCCCCAAACATTCAGTACTTC. Encoded protein: CASSGPPNIQYF.